The entry below describes one T cell receptor (beta chain). Germline CDR1 reads MNHEY; CDR2 reads SVGAGI. This CDR3 spans 15 amino acids. The trim removed 6 bases at V and 10 bases at J, leaving 12 bases unmatched. This entry is derived from a study of blood T cell repertoires in COVID-19. Original data processing: Amplification of reference gene primers was used by the study to estimate nucleated cell counts. Profiling relied on immunoSEQ multiplex PCR, and the TCRdb table lists in-frame clones only, not all of them. V and J calls and clone size are as listed in that table; D and trimming were resolved from the DNA. The table includes over 450,000 clones, 85% to 90% detected once.

This TCR was sampled from a woman aged 45-59 years with COVID-19, enrolled during active disease. The sample consisted of peripheral blood. V usage is TRBV6-5 and J usage is TRBJ2-4; 10 nucleotides match TRBD1. DNA of the CDR3: TGTGCCAGCAGCACCGGGACAGGGGCTTCTCGGATTCAGTACTTC. Its protein product is CASSTGTGASRIQYF.